This T cell receptor beta chain was recovered during a study of blood T cell repertoires in COVID-19. The overall study: The origin of the acute and convalescent COVID-19 samples was the United States, Italy and Spain.

Clones were read by immunoSEQ multiplex PCR, and TCRdb kept only the in-frame ones, dropping some. This sample has 360,000 or so clones, with 90% found just once. The trim removed 3 bases at V and 6 bases at J, leaving 5 bases unmatched. Germline values: CDR1 MDHEN, CDR2 SYDVKM. This CDR3 has 15 amino acids. The receptor's source is a man aged 18 to 29 with active or convalescent COVID-19. The sequencing input was peripheral blood. This rearrangement joins TRBV28 to TRBJ1-5; 10 positions match TRBD1. CDR3 nucleotide sequence: TGTGCCAGCAGTTTGAGGGGACAGGGGAGTCAGCCCCAGCATTTT. This sequence encodes CASSLRGQGSQPQHF.